The 2 T cell receptor beta chains below were found in one sample sequenced in a study of blood T cell repertoires in COVID-19 (dated by TCRdb to about 2020). The library was obtained by the immunoSEQ multiplex PCR assay. TCRdb took over this immuneACCESS table, retaining in-frame rearrangements with V and J assigned. Such tables are incomplete; in checked studies, under half of the missing clones stem from an unresolved V gene, and the remainder is unexplained. Within this sample are approximately 180,000 clones, with around 90% of them counted one time only. The top ten clones comprise 3.5% to 4.5% of the sample. The sequencing sample was made of peripheral blood. The receptor set was obtained from a human donor in a cohort sampled during active COVID-19.

V is TRBV18 and J is TRBJ2-2, with a possible D match to TRBD1 (6 bases). The V gene's germline CDR1 is KGHSH and CDR2 LQKENI. Trimming removed 5 bases from V and 3 bases from J, with 13 bases in between. This CDR3 contains 15 residues. CDR3 sequence: CASSARDTDTGELFF. CDR3 bases: TGTGCCAGCTCAGCCCGGGACACCGACACCGGGGAGCTGTTTTTT.

The CDR3 sequence is CASSLAQGYNSPLHF. CDR3 in DNA: TGCGCCAGCAGCTTGGCCCAGGGTTATAATTCACCCCTCCACTTT. This chain uses TRBV5-1 with TRBJ1-6, with D perhaps TRBD1 (5 bases). Trimming took 0 bases from V and 4 from J, leaving 8 bases between them. This CDR3 is built from 15 residues. Germline CDR1 is SGHRS and CDR2 is YFSETQ.